This T cell receptor beta chain was captured by sequencing in a study of T cells after yellow fever vaccination. On the study more broadly: Fractions with few cells were prepared using SMART-Seq v4 Ultra Low Input.

Notes on the study in general: Reappearance after the booster was seen for most primary-vaccination clones, at 95% to 97% CD4 and 70% to 90% CD8.

The germline V and J ends were trimmed by 1 base and 2 bases, with 11 bases remaining between them. The CDR3 has 15 residues. CDR1 is MGHRA and CDR2 is YSYEKL in the germline V gene. Generation of TCR cDNA used 5'RACE template switching (which added a universal primer site and UMIs). MiXCR, applied by TCRdb to the 5' RACE reads, yields one record per CDR3 protein. The sample shows 42,000 or so distinct CDR3 sequences, about 7% of them seen only once. The sequence derives from a man aged 25 to 45 who received the YFV17D yellow fever vaccine. This material consisted of CD8+ T cells not binding an NS4B(214-222) dextramer, sorted from PBMCs, taken 45 days after the yellow fever booster vaccination. The chain recombines TRBV4-1 with TRBJ2-5, with D possibly called TRBD1 or TRBD2 (6 bases each). The CDR3 loop reads CASSQVGGRQETQYF. CDR3 sequence (DNA): TGCGCCAGCAGCCAAGTCGGGGGCAGGCAAGAGACCCAGTACTTC.